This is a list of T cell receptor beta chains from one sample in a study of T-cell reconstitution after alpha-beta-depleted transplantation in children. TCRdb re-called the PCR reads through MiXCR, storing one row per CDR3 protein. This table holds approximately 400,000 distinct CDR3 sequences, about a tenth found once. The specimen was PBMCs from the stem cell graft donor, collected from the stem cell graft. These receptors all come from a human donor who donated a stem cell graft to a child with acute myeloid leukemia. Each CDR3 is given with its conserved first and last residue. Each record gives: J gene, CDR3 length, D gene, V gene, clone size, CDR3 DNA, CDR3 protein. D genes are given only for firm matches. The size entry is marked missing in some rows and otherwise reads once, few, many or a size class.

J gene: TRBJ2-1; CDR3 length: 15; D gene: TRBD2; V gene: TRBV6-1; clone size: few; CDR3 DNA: TGTGCCAGCATGAGACTAGCGGGGGGGTTCAATGAGCAGTTCTTC; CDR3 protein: CASMRLAGGFNEQFF
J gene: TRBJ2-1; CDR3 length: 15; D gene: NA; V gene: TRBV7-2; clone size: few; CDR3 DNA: TGTGCCAGCAACCCAGGACAAGGGAATTACAATGAGCAGTTCTTC; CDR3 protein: CASNPGQGNYNEQFF
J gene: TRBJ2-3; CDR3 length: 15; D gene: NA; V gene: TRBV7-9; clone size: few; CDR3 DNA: TGTGCCAGCAGCCCCCCCGATAGCGGCACAGATACGCAGTATTTT; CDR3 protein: CASSPPDSGTDTQYF
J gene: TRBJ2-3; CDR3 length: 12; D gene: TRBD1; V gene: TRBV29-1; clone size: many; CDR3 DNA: TGCAGCGTGGACAGGGGCACAGATACGCAGTATTTT; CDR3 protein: CSVDRGTDTQYF
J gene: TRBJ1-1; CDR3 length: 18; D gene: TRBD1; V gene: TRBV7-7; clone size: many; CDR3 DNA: TGTGCTAGCAGCTTAGCTAAAGGGACAGGGGCACCGAACACTGAAGCTTTCTTT; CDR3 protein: CASSLAKGTGAPNTEAFF
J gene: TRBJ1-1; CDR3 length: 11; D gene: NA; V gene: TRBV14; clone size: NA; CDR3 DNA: TGTGCCAGCAGCAGTGAGATTGAAGCTTTCTTT; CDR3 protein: CASSSEIEAFF
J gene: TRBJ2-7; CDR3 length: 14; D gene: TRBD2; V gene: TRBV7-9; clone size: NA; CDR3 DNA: TGTGCCAGCAGCTCCGGACTAGAGGCTCACAAGCAGTACTTC; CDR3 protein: CASSSGLEAHKQYF
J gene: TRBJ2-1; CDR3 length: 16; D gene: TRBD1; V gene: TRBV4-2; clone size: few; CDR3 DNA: TGTGCCAGCAGCCAAAGCCAAGGACAGGGGAACAATGAGCAGTTCTTC; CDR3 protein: CASSQSQGQGNNEQFF
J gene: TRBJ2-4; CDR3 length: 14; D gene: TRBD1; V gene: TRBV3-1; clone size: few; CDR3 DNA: TGTGCCAGCAGCCAAGAGGGACAGGGGAGCATTCAGTACTTC; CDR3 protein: CASSQEGQGSIQYF
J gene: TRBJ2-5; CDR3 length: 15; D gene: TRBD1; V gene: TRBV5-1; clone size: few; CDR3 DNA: TGCGCCAGCAGCGCCGGACAGGGACCCCAAGAGACCCAGTACTTC; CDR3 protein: CASSAGQGPQETQYF
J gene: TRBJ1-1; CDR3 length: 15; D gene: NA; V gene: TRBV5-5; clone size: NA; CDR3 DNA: TGTGCCAGCAGCTTGGGGGGGGGCCCGAGCACTGAAGCTTTCTTT; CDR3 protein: CASSLGGGPSTEAFF
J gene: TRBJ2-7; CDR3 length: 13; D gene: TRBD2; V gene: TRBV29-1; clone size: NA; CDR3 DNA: TGCAGCGTTGGGGGCGGGAGCCCTACTGAGCAGTACTTC; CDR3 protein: CSVGGGSPTEQYF
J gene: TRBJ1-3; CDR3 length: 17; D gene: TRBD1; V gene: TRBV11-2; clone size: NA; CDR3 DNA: TGTGCCAGCAGCATCTGGGACAGGGCACCCTCTGGAAACACCATATATTTT; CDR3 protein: CASSIWDRAPSGNTIYF
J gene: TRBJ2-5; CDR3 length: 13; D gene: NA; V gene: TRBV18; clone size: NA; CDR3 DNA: TGTGCCAGCTCACCCGAGGGGATCGAGACCCAGTACTTC; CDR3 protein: CASSPEGIETQYF
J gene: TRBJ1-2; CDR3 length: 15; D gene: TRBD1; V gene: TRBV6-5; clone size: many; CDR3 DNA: TGTGCCAGCAGTTACGAGGGACAGGGGGCCGGTGGCTACACCTTC; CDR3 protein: CASSYEGQGAGGYTF
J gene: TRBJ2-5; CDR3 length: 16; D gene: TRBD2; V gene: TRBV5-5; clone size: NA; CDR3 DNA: TGTGCCAGCAGCTTGTCTCTAGCGGGAGGGAAAGAGACCCAGTACTTC; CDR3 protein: CASSLSLAGGKETQYF
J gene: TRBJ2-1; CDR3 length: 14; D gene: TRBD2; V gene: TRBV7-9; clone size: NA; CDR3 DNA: TGTGCCAGCAAGCGGGAGGATCTATCGCATGAGCAGTTCTTC; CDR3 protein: CASKREDLSHEQFF
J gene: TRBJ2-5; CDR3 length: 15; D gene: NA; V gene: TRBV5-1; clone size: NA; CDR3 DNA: TGCGCCAGCAGCTTGGTTGGGGAGTGGACAGAGACCCAGTACTTC; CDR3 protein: CASSLVGEWTETQYF
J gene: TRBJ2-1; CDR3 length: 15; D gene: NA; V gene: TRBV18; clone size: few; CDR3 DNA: TGTGCCAGCTCACCAAAGCCTGGAACTGGGACTGAGCAGTTCTTC; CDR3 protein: CASSPKPGTGTEQFF
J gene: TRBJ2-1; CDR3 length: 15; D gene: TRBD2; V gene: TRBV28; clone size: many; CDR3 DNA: TGTGCCAGCAGTTTAGCGGGAGGAGGGAGGGATGAGCAGTTCTTC; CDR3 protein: CASSLAGGGRDEQFF
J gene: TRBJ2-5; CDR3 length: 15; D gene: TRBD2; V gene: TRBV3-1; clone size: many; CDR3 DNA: TGTGCCAGCAGCCAACCCACTAGCGGGGGGGAGACCCAGTACTTC; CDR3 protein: CASSQPTSGGETQYF
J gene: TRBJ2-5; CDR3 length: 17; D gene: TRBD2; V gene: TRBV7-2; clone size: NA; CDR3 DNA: TGTGCCAGCAGCTTAGGACTACTAGCGGGGGGACAAGAGACCCAGTACTTC; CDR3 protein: CASSLGLLAGGQETQYF
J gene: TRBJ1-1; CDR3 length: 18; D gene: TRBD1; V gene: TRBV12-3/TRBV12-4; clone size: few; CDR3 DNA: TGTGCCAGCAGTTTCCTTAGGGCAGGGGGGATCTTGAACACTGAAGCTTTCTTT; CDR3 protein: CASSFLRAGGILNTEAFF
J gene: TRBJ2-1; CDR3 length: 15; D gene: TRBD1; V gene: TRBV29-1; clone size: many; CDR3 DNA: TGCAGCGTTCGAACAGGGGGACTCCCGGGCCATGAGCAGTTCTTC; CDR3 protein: CSVRTGGLPGHEQFF
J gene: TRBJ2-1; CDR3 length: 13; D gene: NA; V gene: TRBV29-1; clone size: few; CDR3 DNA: TGCAGCGTTGGTTCCCGCAGGGCCAATGAGCAGTTCTTC; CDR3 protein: CSVGSRRANEQFF
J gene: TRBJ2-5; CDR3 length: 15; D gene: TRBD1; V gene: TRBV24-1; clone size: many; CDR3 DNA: TGTGCCACCAGTGACTCTACGACAGGGGGAGAGACCCAGTACTTC; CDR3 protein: CATSDSTTGGETQYF
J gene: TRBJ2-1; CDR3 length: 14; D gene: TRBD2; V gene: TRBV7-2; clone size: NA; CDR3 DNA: TGTGCCAGCAGCCGACTAGCGGGGGGAGGGGAGCAGTTCTTC; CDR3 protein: CASSRLAGGGEQFF
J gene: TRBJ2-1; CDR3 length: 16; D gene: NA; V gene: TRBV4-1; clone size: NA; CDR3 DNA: TGCGCCAGCAGCCAAATTACACGGTGGAGTTACAATGAGCAGTTCTTC; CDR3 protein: CASSQITRWSYNEQFF
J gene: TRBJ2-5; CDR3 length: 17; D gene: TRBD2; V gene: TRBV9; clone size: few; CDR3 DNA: TGTGCCAGCAGCGCGGGAGGGCTAGCGGGGGACCAAGAGACCCAGTACTTC; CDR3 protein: CASSAGGLAGDQETQYF
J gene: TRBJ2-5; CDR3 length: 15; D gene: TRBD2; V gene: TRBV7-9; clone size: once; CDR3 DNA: TGTGCCAGATCCGGACTAGCGGGGGGGGGAGAGACCCAGTACTTC; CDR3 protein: CARSGLAGGGETQYF
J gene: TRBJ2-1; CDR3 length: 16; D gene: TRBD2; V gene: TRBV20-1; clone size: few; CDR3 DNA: TGCAGTGCCCGGACCGTTTCGGCGGGAGCCTACAATGAGCAGTTCTTC; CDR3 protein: CSARTVSAGAYNEQFF
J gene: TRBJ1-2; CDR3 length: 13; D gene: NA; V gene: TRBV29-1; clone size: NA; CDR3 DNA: TGCAGCGTCGGAACAGGGTCGGGTCATGGCTACACCTTC; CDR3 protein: CSVGTGSGHGYTF
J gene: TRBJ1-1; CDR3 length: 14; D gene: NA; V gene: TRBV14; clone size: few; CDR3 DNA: TGTGCCAGCAGCCAAGATACAGTATACACTGAAGCTTTCTTT; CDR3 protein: CASSQDTVYTEAFF
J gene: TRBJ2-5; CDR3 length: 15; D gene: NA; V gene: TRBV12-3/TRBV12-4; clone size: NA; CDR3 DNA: TGTGCCAGCAGTTTAGGGCAGACCTCGGGAGAGACCCAGTACTTC; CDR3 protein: CASSLGQTSGETQYF
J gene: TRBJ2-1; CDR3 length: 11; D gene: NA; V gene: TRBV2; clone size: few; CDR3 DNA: TGTGCCACCGCCAGGGGTTTTGAGCAGTTCTTC; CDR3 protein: CATARGFEQFF
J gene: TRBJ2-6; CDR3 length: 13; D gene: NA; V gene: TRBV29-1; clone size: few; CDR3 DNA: TGCAGCGTGGCCCACTCTGGGGCCAACGTCCTGACTTTC; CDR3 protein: CSVAHSGANVLTF
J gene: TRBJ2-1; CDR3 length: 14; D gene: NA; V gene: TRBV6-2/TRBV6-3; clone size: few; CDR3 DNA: TGTGCCAGCAGTTCACTTCGTTTTCGACATGAGCAGTTCTTC; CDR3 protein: CASSSLRFRHEQFF